The 18 T cell receptor beta chains below all came from one sample that was sequenced in a study of T-cell memory formation after mild COVID-19. TCRdb analysed the 5' RACE reads with MiXCR anew, one entry per CDR3 protein. The profile shows some 150,000 distinct CDR3 sequences, around 5.8% of them singletons. Sequenced material: PBMCs or a T cell subset sorted from them (not recorded which). The receptor source for this set is an adult woman who had mild COVID-19 (a few samples of this study predate the infection). Cell type and time point are not known.

This clonotype occurred many times. This chain connects TRBV29-1 to TRBJ1-2, with 9 nucleotides matching TRBD1. The germline CDR1 and CDR2 sequences are SQVTM and ANQGSEA. The V segment lost 7 bases and the J segment 6 bases; nucleotides outside the gene matches: 9. The CDR3 is made up of 13 amino acids. The CDR3 sequence is CSASPGQGNGYTF. Here the CDR3 DNA reads TGCAGCGCTAGCCCGGGACAGGGTAATGGCTACACCTTC.

There are a few counts of this clonotype. V is TRBV2 and J is TRBJ2-3; 9 positions match TRBD2. V was pared by 3 bases and J by 0 bases, with 10 bases of the junction left unmatched. Germline CDR1 is SNHLY and CDR2 is FYNNEI. The CDR3 contains 18 residues. The CDR3 reads CASSDWRFSGGSTDTQYF. In DNA form, the CDR3 reads TGTGCCAGCAGTGATTGGCGGTTTAGCGGGGGTAGCACAGATACGCAGTATTTT.

This clonotype has only a few counts. The chain couples TRBV29-1 to TRBJ2-5; D is possibly TRBD1 (5 bases). Germline V gene data show CDR1 as SQVTM and CDR2 as ANQGSEA. V was clipped by 3 bases and J by 1 base, with 15 bases between them. There are 15 residues in the CDR3. CDR3 sequence reads: CSVDGRPGIQETQYF. The CDR3 DNA is TGCAGCGTTGATGGTCGCCCAGGGATCCAAGAGACCCAGTACTTC. Using reference TRBV29-1 and TRBJ2-5 for the parts outside the CDR3, the full variable domain is SAVISQKPSRDICQRGTSLTIQCQVDSQVTMMFWYRQQPGQSLTLIATANQGSEATYESGFVIDKFPISRPNLTFSTLTVSNMSPEDSSIYLCSVDGRPGIQETQYFGPGTRLLVL.

There are many counts of this clonotype. The chain uses TRBV4-1 and TRBJ2-2, with D possibly being TRBD1 (6 bases). The ends were cut back, 1 base at V and 1 base at J, with 16 bases in the middle. The germline V gene encodes CDR1 MGHRA and CDR2 YSYEKL. The CDR3 totals 18 residues. The CDR3 sequence is CASSQGGYRALNTGELFF. In DNA, the CDR3 is TGCGCCAGCAGCCAAGGAGGTTACAGGGCTTTGAACACCGGGGAGCTGTTTTTT.

This clonotype was counted only a few times. The chain has TRBV20-1 and TRBJ2-7; perhaps D is TRBD1 or TRBD2 (5 bases each). In germline, CDR1 is DFQATT, CDR2 SNEGSKA (reference sequence). Trimming stripped 4 bases from V and 3 bases from J, with 10 bases between. This CDR3 spans 12 amino acids. The CDR3 coding sequence is TGCAGTGCTAAAGAGGGGAACTACGAGCAGTACTTC. The encoded protein is CSAKEGNYEQYF.

In this sample, this clonotype turned up many times. The chain has TRBV20-1 and TRBJ1-1; 8 nucleotides match TRBD1. The CDR3 runs 16 residues. The trim removed 1 base at V and 4 bases at J, leaving 11 bases unmatched. Germline V CDR1 and CDR2: DFQATT, SNEGSKA (reference sequence). Here the CDR3 DNA reads TGCAGTGCTAGAGTTGGCGGACAGGGTTGGGGCACTGAAGCTTTCTTT. This gives the protein CSARVGGQGWGTEAFF.

This clonotype occurred many times. The rearrangement uses TRBV5-1 and TRBJ2-2; D uncertain. Per the germline V gene, CDR1 is SGHRS and CDR2 is YFSETQ. The CDR3 totals 12 residues. Trimming cost V 2 bases and J 7 bases, with 6 bases left between them. CDR3 nucleotide sequence: TGCGCCAGCAGCTTTGACGGCGGGGAGCTGTTTTTT. The encoded protein is CASSFDGGELFF.

In its sample, this clonotype was seen many times. The chain links TRBV14 to TRBJ1-6, with a possible D match to TRBD1 (5 bases). Trimming removed 0 bases at V and 7 bases at J, with 10 bases between. This CDR3 has 15 amino acids. CDR1 and CDR2 (germline): SGHDN, FVKESK. The CDR3 is CASSQDGRDNSPLHF. The CDR3 DNA sequence: TGTGCCAGCAGCCAAGACGGCAGGGACAATTCACCCCTCCACTTT.

This clonotype was observed a handful of times. The V call is TRBV7-9, the J call TRBJ1-4; the D is unclear. Germline V gene lookup returns CDR1 SEHNR and CDR2 FQNEAQ (reference sequence). V was trimmed by 5 bases and J by 8 bases, leaving 9 bases between them. The CDR3 has 12 amino acids. The CDR3 here is CASSLFGEKLFF. Written as DNA, the CDR3 is TGTGCCAGCAGCCTATTTGGAGAAAAACTGTTTTTT.

This clonotype has ten or more counts. The chain joins TRBV5-1 to TRBJ2-1; 12 nucleotides align to TRBD2. The trim removed 0 bases at V and 0 bases at J, leaving 7 bases unmatched. The CDR3 totals 19 residues. CDR1 and CDR2 from the germline V gene are SGHRS and YFSETQ. Written as DNA, the CDR3 is TGCGCCAGCAGCTTGGCACTAGCGGGGGGCCGGAGCTCCTACAATGAGCAGTTCTTC. Translated, it gives CASSLALAGGRSSYNEQFF.

The V and J genes are TRBV5-5 and TRBJ1-5, with 7 bases fitting TRBD1. CDR3 length: 17 amino acids. V shed 4 bases, J shed 6 bases, and the junction held 16 bases outside the gene matches. Germline CDR1 reads SGHKS; CDR2 reads YYEKEE (reference sequence). The CDR3 nucleotides are TGTGCCAGCAGCGCTCTGGGCGGGGACAGTTCGGTTCAGCCCCAGCATTTT. This sequence encodes CASSALGGDSSVQPQHF.

The J gene is TRBJ2-7, the V gene TRBV5-1, with TRBD1 identical over 10 bases. This CDR3 comprises 15 residues. Germline lookup yields CDR1 SGHRS and CDR2 YFSETQ. After removal of 0 bases from V and 2 bases from J, the junction contained 2 bases not matched to a gene. DNA of the CDR3: TGCGCCAGCAGCTTGGCGGGACAGGGGCCCTACGAGCAGTACTTC. Its translation is CASSLAGQGPYEQYF.

This clonotype was observed a handful of times. The chain has TRBV11-2 and TRBJ2-1; D remains unclear. Germline CDR1 SGHAT, CDR2 FQNNGV. The ends were cut back, 1 base at V and 12 bases at J, with 10 bases in the middle. This CDR3 has 12 residues. The CDR3 protein is CASSLVTGPQFF. In nucleotides, the CDR3 is TGTGCCAGCAGCTTAGTGACTGGACCGCAGTTCTTC.

This clonotype was seen at least ten times. The chain carries TRBV3-1 and TRBJ2-1; D remains ambiguous. Germline V gene lookup returns CDR1 LGHDT and CDR2 YNNKEL (reference sequence). With 4 bases removed from V and 5 bases from J, the gap between germline ends came to 6 bases. The CDR3 length is 12 residues. The CDR3 nucleotides read TGTGCCAGCAGCCGAGTCAACAATGAGCAGTTCTTC. Translated: CASSRVNNEQFF.

The V gene is TRBV7-2, the J gene TRBJ2-5; tentative D call: TRBD2 (6 bases). The CDR3 is 18 residues long. V was trimmed by 2 bases and J by 7 bases, leaving 26 bases between them. Per the germline V gene, CDR1 is SGHTA and CDR2 is FQGNSA. CDR3 region: CASSLYGTGRRAFGTQYF. The CDR3 coding sequence is TGTGCCAGCAGCTTATACGGAACGGGGCGGAGGGCATTTGGGACCCAGTACTTC.

V usage is TRBV5-1 and J usage is TRBJ2-7, with 10 bases lining up with TRBD1. The germline V gene encodes CDR1 SGHRS and CDR2 YFSETQ. The ends lost 5 bases at V and 3 bases at J; junction bases unmatched: 8. This CDR3 spans 15 amino acids. The DNA for the CDR3 is TGCGCCAGCAGAGAGACCGGGACAGGGGTCTACGAGCAGTACTTC. This codes for CASRETGTGVYEQYF.

This clonotype was detected ten times or more. The chain uses TRBV29-1 and TRBJ2-3; 7 bases map to TRBD2. The germline CDR1 and CDR2 sequences are SQVTM and ANQGSEA. Losses at the gene ends were 8 bases for V and 2 bases for J; bases not matched to a gene: 7. This CDR3 has 13 amino acids. The CDR3 is CSSKAGLTDTQYF. The CDR3 bases are TGCAGCAGTAAAGCGGGGCTCACAGATACGCAGTATTTT.

The sample holds a few counts of this clonotype. The chain links TRBV7-9 to TRBJ2-4, with TRBD2 matching 8 bases. The CDR3 spans 16 residues. The germline V gene encodes CDR1 SEHNR and CDR2 FQNEAQ (reference sequence). The V gene end was trimmed by 7 bases and the J gene end by 1 base; junction bases not matched to a gene: 9. The CDR3 is CASIPPGGGAKNIQYF. The CDR3 DNA is TGTGCCAGCATCCCCCCTGGCGGGGGGGCCAAAAACATTCAGTACTTC.